One sample yielded the 2 T cell receptor beta chains listed below, sequenced in a study of T cell repertoires in cytomegalovirus infection (dated by TCRdb to about 2019). The instrument was an Illumina HiSeq 1500. TCRdb took the public reads, trimmed them with fastp at Q25, ran MiXCR for clone calling and kept in-frame beta chains. CDR3 protein duplicates are merged, each entry listing the most common genes and DNA. A total of 800,000 to 950,000 distinct CDR3 sequences appear in this sample, about 31% of them only once. Around 12% of the sample is held by the ten biggest clonotypes. Taken with the paper, the label for treatment or condition translates to: in vitro stimulation with specific CMV peptide epitopes to enrich CMV-specific T cells. No cognate antigen is known for these TCRs. The source material was cultured CD8+ T cells from PBMCs, sampled from culture after CMV antigen stimulation. These receptors originate from a human donor in good health (CMV status not recorded). Some clones in this sample may be carry-over from other donors' samples.

This chain joins TRBV7-4 and TRBJ2-5; either TRBD1 or TRBD2 may supply D (6 bases each). This CDR3 is built from 14 residues. Trimming removed 7 bases from V and 0 bases from J, with 12 bases in between. Germline V CDR1 and CDR2: SGHVT, SQSDAQ. CDR3: CASIKGGYQETQYF. The CDR3 DNA sequence: TGTGCCAGCATCAAAGGGGGGTACCAAGAGACCCAGTACTTC.

This clonotype was seen just once. Mismatch with germline at one junction end may stem from a read error. The V call is TRBV12-3 or TRBV12-4, the J call TRBJ2-2; D might be TRBD1 or TRBD2, each matching 5 bases. The length of the CDR3 is 14 residues. The DNA for the CDR3 is TGTGCCAACAGTCCAGGGACCAAGACCGGGGAGCTGTTTTTT. It encodes CANSPGTKTGELFF.